This is a list of T cell receptor beta chains from one sample in a study of cytomegalovirus exposure and HLA in healthy donors. TCRdb keeps only in-frame clones here, not all; method: immunoSEQ multiplex PCR. The table records under 130,000 clones, around 80% of them present only once. The sample taken for sequencing was PBMCs. Receptors originate from a male donor in good health and CMV-seronegative. Each CDR3 is given with its conserved first and last residue. The D gene is left open where the match is weak. Only some rows state a clone size, as once, few, many or a class for expanded clones.

D,size,J,V,CDR3,DNA
TRBD1,.,TRBJ1-2,TRBV18,CASSSYTGETNYGYTF,TGTGCCAGCTCAAGTTACACAGGGGAGACTAACTATGGCTACACCTTC
.,few,TRBJ1-6,TRBV25-1,CASSELNSPLHF,TGTGCCAGCAGTGAACTGAATTCACCCCTCCACTTT
.,.,TRBJ2-1,TRBV19,CASSTRAADEQFF,TGTGCCAGTAGTACCAGGGCAGCAGATGAGCAGTTCTTC
TRBD1,.,TRBJ2-1,TRBV11-2,CASSLDRGRDSYNEQFF,TGTGCCAGCAGCCTAGACAGGGGGAGAGACTCCTACAATGAGCAGTTCTTC
TRBD1,.,TRBJ2-4,TRBV10-3,CAISVGDRKNIQYF,TGTGCCATCAGTGTCGGGGACAGAAAAAACATTCAGTACTTC
.,.,TRBJ1-5,TRBV19,CASKDSSNQPQHF,TGTGCCAGTAAAGACAGTAGCAATCAGCCCCAGCATTTT
TRBD1,.,TRBJ2-7,TRBV19,CASSLGTGSYEQYF,TGTGCCAGTAGTCTTGGGACAGGGTCCTACGAGCAGTACTTC
TRBD2,.,TRBJ2-7,TRBV7-3,CAIPGLAGGIFYEQYF,TGTGCCATCCCGGGACTAGCGGGAGGAATCTTCTACGAGCAGTACTTC
TRBD2,once,TRBJ2-3,TRBV7-2,CASSLQREWTDTQYF,TGTGCCAGCAGCTTGCAGCGGGAGTGGACAGATACGCAGTATTTT
.,.,TRBJ1-1,TRBV2,CASSQQGRYTEAFF,TGTGCCAGCAGTCAACAGGGTAGGTACACTGAAGCTTTCTTT
.,once,TRBJ2-1,TRBV7-3,CASSLMGRDEQFF,TGTGCCAGCAGCTTAATGGGGAGAGATGAGCAGTTCTTC
.,.,TRBJ1-5,TRBV19,CASSWADQGFQPQHF,TGTGCCAGTAGTTGGGCCGATCAGGGATTTCAGCCCCAGCATTTT
.,.,TRBJ2-7,TRBV5-8,CATTFRDKTYEQYF,TGTGCCACCACATTCCGGGATAAGACCTACGAGCAGTACTTC
.,.,TRBJ1-3,TRBV7-7,CASSLAPGTGNTIYF,TGTGCTAGCAGCTTAGCCCCAGGGACTGGAAACACCATATATTTT
.,.,TRBJ2-3,TRBV11-2,CASSLVGVTDSDTQYF,TGTGCCAGCAGCTTAGTAGGGGTTACGGATTCAGATACGCAGTATTTT
.,.,TRBJ1-1,TRBV11-3,CASKRGRGSSEAFF,TGTGCCAGCAAAAGAGGTAGGGGAAGCTCTGAAGCTTTCTTT
TRBD2,.,TRBJ2-5,TRBV28,CASSSPSSGSLQETQYF,TGTGCCAGCAGTTCTCCATCTAGCGGGAGCCTCCAAGAGACCCAGTACTTC
.,once,TRBJ2-7,TRBV5-1,CASRKDWGEQYF,TGCGCCAGCAGAAAGGACTGGGGCGAGCAGTACTTC
TRBD2,.,TRBJ2-1,TRBV5-6,CASSSPQSLAGDLSEQFF,TGTGCCAGCAGCTCGCCCCAAAGTCTAGCGGGAGACCTCAGTGAGCAGTTCTTC
.,.,TRBJ1-5,TRBV2,CASLEDSNQPQHF,TGTGCCAGCCTAGAGGATAGCAATCAGCCCCAGCATTTT
TRBD2,once,TRBJ2-2,TRBV5-1,CASSSAGGHTGELFF,TGCGCCAGCAGCTCGGCGGGAGGGCACACCGGGGAGCTGTTTTTT
.,.,TRBJ2-2,TRBV19,CASSWDSLNTGELFF,TGTGCCAGTAGTTGGGACTCTTTGAACACCGGGGAGCTGTTTTTT
TRBD2,.,TRBJ2-7,TRBV27,CASTRALAGGEEQYF,TGTGCCAGCACACGAGCGCTAGCGGGAGGTGAAGAGCAGTACTTC
.,.,TRBJ2-1,TRBV10-2,CASSRTAYSYNEQFF,TGCGCCAGCAGCCGGACAGCCTACTCCTACAATGAGCAGTTCTTC
.,.,TRBJ1-2,TRBV7-3,CASTPSQGYGYTF,TGTGCCAGTACGCCCAGCCAGGGCTATGGCTACACCTTC
TRBD1,.,TRBJ2-7,TRBV29-1,CSVTGTGYSTYEQYF,TGCAGCGTTACCGGGACAGGGTACTCAACCTACGAGCAGTACTTC
.,once,TRBJ1-5,TRBV4-1,CASSQGLGGGNQPQHF,TGCGCCAGCAGCCAAGGATTAGGGGGGGGAAATCAGCCCCAGCATTTT
TRBD2,.,TRBJ2-7,TRBV5-4,CASSPTAVAGYEQYF,TGTGCCAGCAGCCCGACGGCAGTAGCGGGCTACGAGCAGTACTTC
TRBD2,.,TRBJ2-1,TRBV19,CASSISFSGRGDEQFF,TGTGCCAGTAGTATAAGTTTCAGCGGGAGAGGCGATGAGCAGTTCTTC
.,.,TRBJ2-5,TRBV5-1,CASSPGSGKETQYF,TGCGCCAGCAGCCCGGGATCTGGCAAAGAGACCCAGTACTTC
.,.,TRBJ2-5,TRBV10-3,CASSYRKETQYF,TGTGCCAGCAGTTACAGAAAAGAGACCCAGTACTTC
TRBD2,.,TRBJ2-1,TRBV6-4,CASSDTGGGRVHEQFF,TGTGCCAGCAGTGACACCGGGGGAGGGCGCGTACATGAGCAGTTCTTC
TRBD1,.,TRBJ2-1,TRBV9,CASSPHGTGTYNEQFF,TGTGCCAGCAGCCCCCACGGGACAGGGACCTACAATGAGCAGTTCTTC
.,.,TRBJ1-4,TRBV15,CATSRVVFGPGNEKLFF,TGTGCCACCAGCAGGGTTGTATTCGGCCCCGGGAATGAAAAACTGTTTTTT
.,.,TRBJ2-7,TRBV7-4,CASSLVGHYLQSPYYEQYF,TGTGCCAGCAGCTTAGTGGGTCACTACCTCCAATCCCCGTACTACGAGCAGTACTTC
TRBD1,.,TRBJ2-7,TRBV15,CATSRVVTGGTYEQYF,TGTGCCACCAGCAGAGTAGTGACAGGGGGGACCTACGAGCAGTACTTC
TRBD2,.,TRBJ2-1,TRBV7-2,CASSSWTSGGYNEQFF,TGTGCCAGCAGCTCCTGGACTAGCGGGGGGTACAATGAGCAGTTCTTC
.,.,TRBJ2-7,TRBV18,CASSPRPGQRHSYEQYF,TGTGCCAGCTCACCACGTCCAGGACAGCGACATTCCTACGAGCAGTACTTC
.,.,TRBJ1-2,TRBV7-9,CASSRSLGSLEGAGYTF,TGTGCCAGCAGCCGGAGTCTTGGCAGCTTAGAGGGAGCAGGCTACACCTTC